This TCR beta chain was captured in a study of blood T cell repertoires in COVID-19. Looking at the study overall: The cDNA or gDNA used as material had been derived from T cells, B-cell-depleted T cells, or PBMCs.

The CDR3 is made up of 18 amino acids. Trimming cost V 0 bases and J 4 bases; bases outside gene matches: 9. Germline V gene data show CDR1 as SGHDT and CDR2 as YYEEEE. Participant ages covered roughly 18 to 90 years across 24 US areas. Assay used: immunoSEQ multiplex PCR; TCRdb lists only in-frame clones, some missing. The sample consists of about 270,000 clones, 85% to 90% of them appearing once. J is TRBJ2-1 and V is TRBV5-6; 11 nucleotides agree with TRBD2. The receptor comes from a woman aged 30 to 39 with acute COVID-19. Specimen: PBMCs or T cells enriched from blood (not recorded which). DNA of the CDR3: TGTGCCAGCAGCTTGGTTGTTAGCGGGAGGGGTAGGTACAATGAGCAGTTCTTC. Its protein product is CASSLVVSGRGRYNEQFF.